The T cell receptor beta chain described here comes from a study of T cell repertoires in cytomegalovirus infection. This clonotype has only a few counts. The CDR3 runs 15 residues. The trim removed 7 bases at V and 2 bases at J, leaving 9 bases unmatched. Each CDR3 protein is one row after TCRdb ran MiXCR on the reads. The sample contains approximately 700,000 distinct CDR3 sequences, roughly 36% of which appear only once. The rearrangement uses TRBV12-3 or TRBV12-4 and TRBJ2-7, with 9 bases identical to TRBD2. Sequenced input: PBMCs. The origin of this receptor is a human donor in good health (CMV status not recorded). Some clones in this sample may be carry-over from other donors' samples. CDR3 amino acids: CASKSQAGGTYEQYF. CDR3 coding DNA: TGTGCCAGCAAATCCCAAGCGGGGGGAACCTACGAGCAGTACTTC.